This TCR beta chain was recorded in a study of CD8 T cells in ankylosing spondylitis. Study-wide points: Within peripheral blood, clones linked to disease were CD8+ and relatively rare. It was reported that disease-linked clones were significantly enriched in matched ankylosing spondylitis synovial fluid. A motif in TCR beta, a set of about 8 highly homologous variants, appeared characteristic of ankylosing spondylitis blood. Some of these motif variants have turned up before, in reports on reactive arthritis synovial fluid and blood.

The CDR3 has 18 residues. Germline CDR1 is MNHEY and CDR2 is SMNVEV (reference sequence). The J segment lost 6 bases and the V segment lost 6 bases, leaving 17 bases of the junction unmatched. TCR beta libraries were made by quantitative 5'-RACE with molecular barcodes. TCRdb reprocessed the 5' RACE reads with MiXCR, giving one entry per CDR3 protein. This table holds fewer than 550,000 distinct CDR3 sequences, roughly 5.3% found once. Of note for this clonotype: The antigen is not known.

This chain links TRBV27 with TRBJ2-7; the match to TRBD2 covers 13 bases. Sequencing input: blood, either unsorted or a sorted T cell fraction (not recorded which). The origin of this receptor is a male donor with ankylosing spondylitis. This CDR3 reads CASSPVQETSGGGFEQYF. As DNA, the CDR3 is TGTGCCAGCAGCCCGGTTCAAGAAACTAGCGGGGGGGGCTTCGAGCAGTACTTC.